A selection of T cell receptor beta chains follows, all from one sample in a study of metastatic and nonmetastatic thyroid tumors. TCRdb re-analyzed the PCR reads through MiXCR. The data contain tens of thousands of clones, 10% to 12% of them singletons. The material sequenced was blood. The origin of the receptors is a female donor with papillary thyroid cancer or a benign thyroid nodule (not recorded which). Some clones in this sample may be carry-over from other donors' samples. Both conserved end residues are part of each CDR3. A D gene is named only where the DNA matches it firmly. Only part of the rows carry a size: once, few, many, or a class if the clone is expanded.

TRBD2	TRBJ2-6	TRBV6-4	few	CASSAQAGGSGANVLTF	TGTGCCAGCAGTGCGCAAGCGGGGGGATCGGGGGCCAACGTCCTGACTTTC
TRBD2	TRBJ2-5	TRBV27	many	CASSPYSGLAKRQETQYF	TGTGCCAGCAGTCCCTATTCGGGACTAGCAAAACGCCAAGAGACCCAGTACTTC
NA	TRBJ2-7	TRBV5-6	many	CASSGKDSDTPYEQYF	TGTGCCAGCAGCGGAAAGGACAGTGATACCCCCTACGAGCAGTACTTC
NA	TRBJ2-5	TRBV25-1	many	CASSESRLGQETQYF	TGTGCCAGCAGTGAATCGCGACTAGGGCAGGAGACCCAGTACTTC
NA	TRBJ1-4	TRBV30	many	CAWSVLSSASNEKLFF	TGTGCCTGGAGTGTACTAAGTTCAGCCAGTAATGAAAAACTGTTTTTT
TRBD2	TRBJ2-1	TRBV2	many	CASSGTSGSRGNEQFF	TGTGCCAGCAGTGGGACTAGCGGGAGTCGGGGTAATGAGCAGTTCTTC
TRBD2	TRBJ2-7	TRBV27	many	CASSSGGYHEQYF	TGTGCCAGCAGTTCGGGGGGGTACCACGAGCAGTACTTC
NA	TRBJ2-7	TRBV11-2	NA	CASSLVGGKPVSVYEQYF	TGTGCCAGCAGCTTGGTGGGAGGTAAACCAGTCTCGGTCTACGAGCAGTACTTC
TRBD2	TRBJ2-1	TRBV20-1	many	CSARPSGRILF	TGCAGTGCTAGACCTAGCGGGAGGATCCTCTTC
TRBD1	TRBJ1-5	TRBV30	many	CAWQTGGNSNQPQHF	TGTGCCTGGCAAACAGGGGGTAACTCTAATCAGCCCCAGCATTTT
TRBD2	TRBJ2-1	TRBV30	many	CAWRDSGRMALSSYNEQFF	TGTGCCTGGAGAGATAGCGGGAGGATGGCCCTGAGCTCCTACAATGAGCAGTTCTTC
TRBD2	TRBJ2-1	TRBV5-1	many	CASSTGTSGMGGNEQFF	TGCGCCAGCAGCACCGGGACTAGCGGGATGGGGGGCAATGAGCAGTTCTTC
TRBD1	TRBJ2-7	TRBV9	many	CASSRGQGGAYEQYF	TGTGCCAGCAGCCGAGGACAGGGGGGTGCCTACGAGCAGTACTTC
NA	TRBJ1-4	TRBV6-5	many	CASSYSSGGILATNEKLFF	TGTGCCAGCAGTTACTCGAGTGGCGGGATCCTTGCAACTAATGAAAAACTGTTTTTT
TRBD1	TRBJ1-1	TRBV10-2	many	CASRPGQANTEAFF	TGCGCCAGCAGACCGGGACAGGCGAACACTGAAGCTTTCTTT
NA	TRBJ1-2	TRBV19	NA	CASSVQMTRGYNF	TGTGCCAGTAGTGTCCAAATGACAAGGGGCTACAACTTC
NA	TRBJ1-3	TRBV30	many	CAWRTAGSTIYF	TGTGCCTGGAGGACGGCGGGTAGCACCATATATTTT
TRBD1	TRBJ2-4	TRBV19	many	CASSPTGWAKNIQYF	TGTGCCAGTAGCCCGACAGGGTGGGCCAAAAACATTCAGTACTTC
NA	TRBJ2-7	TRBV7-6	NA	CASSLDRIGGQYF	TGTGCCAGCAGCTTAGATCGGATCGGCGGCCAGTACTTC
TRBD2	TRBJ2-2	TRBV7-2	many	CASSLSGLAGSVGELFF	TGTGCCAGCAGCTTATCGGGACTAGCGGGATCGGTCGGGGAGCTGTTTTTT
TRBD2	TRBJ2-1	TRBV27	few	CASSLRAGGPVSYNEQFF	TGTGCCAGCAGTTTACGGGCGGGAGGGCCCGTCTCCTACAATGAGCAGTTCTTC
NA	TRBJ1-6	TRBV28	many	CASSPREVSSPLHF	TGTGCCAGCAGCCCTCGGGAGGTCAGTTCACCCCTCCACTTT
NA	TRBJ2-1	TRBV20-1	NA	CGANRRRIRMGNEQFF	TGCGGTGCCAACCGCCGACGGATAAGGATGGGCAATGAGCAGTTCTTC
NA	TRBJ2-5	TRBV7-9	NA	CASSLLLGMGTQYF	TGTGCCAGCAGTCTTCTCCTAGGGATGGGGACCCAGTACTTC
NA	TRBJ1-6	TRBV28	few	CASISNNSPLHF	TGTGCCAGCATATCGAATAATTCACCCCTCCACTTT
NA	TRBJ2-2	TRBV10-3	many	CAISEMGNTGELFF	TGTGCCATCAGTGAGATGGGAAACACCGGGGAGCTGTTTTTT
NA	TRBJ1-2	TRBV24-1	many	CATSDHARAGYTF	TGTGCCACCAGTGATCACGCGAGGGCTGGCTACACCTTC
NA	TRBJ1-1	TRBV28	few	CASSPWGEQNTEAFF	TGTGCCAGCAGCCCATGGGGGGAGCAGAACACTGAAGCTTTCTTT
TRBD1	TRBJ2-1	TRBV29-1	many	CSGYRDSEQFF	TGCAGCGGCTACAGGGACAGTGAGCAGTTCTTC
NA	TRBJ2-7	TRBV6-2/TRBV6-3	many	CASSSPGEGGPYSYEQYF	TGTGCCAGCAGTTCCCCGGGGGAAGGCGGGCCTTACTCCTACGAGCAGTACTTC
NA	TRBJ2-1	TRBV9	many	CASSGAGTPLNEQFF	TGTGCCAGCAGCGGCGCCGGGACGCCCCTCAATGAGCAGTTCTTC
TRBD2	TRBJ2-3	TRBV29-1	many	CSVVPSGVTDTQYF	TGCAGCGTTGTGCCTAGCGGGGTCACAGATACGCAGTATTTT
NA	TRBJ1-1	TRBV27	few	CASSPIGGNAEAFF	TGTGCCAGCAGCCCAATAGGGGGGAATGCTGAAGCTTTCTTT
NA	TRBJ2-7	TRBV24-1	many	CATSRGPTYEQYF	TGTGCCACCAGTCGAGGGCCGACCTACGAGCAGTACTTC
NA	TRBJ2-3	TRBV27	many	CASKEERVTDTQYF	TGTGCCAGCAAAGAGGAGAGGGTCACAGATACGCAGTATTTT
NA	TRBJ2-7	TRBV15	NA	CATSRAVDNSYEQYF	TGTGCCACCAGCAGGGCGGTGGACAACTCCTACGAGCAGTACTTC
NA	TRBJ2-7	TRBV6-8	medium-sized	CASRRSCPYEQYF	TGTGCCAGCAGGAGGAGTTGCCCCTACGAGCAGTACTTC
NA	TRBJ2-5	TRBV20-1	many	CSARLSGQETQYF	TGCAGTGCTAGGCTTAGCGGCCAAGAGACCCAGTACTTC
NA	TRBJ2-5	TRBV27	many	CASSAPDRETQYF	TGTGCCAGCAGTGCCCCCGATAGGGAGACCCAGTACTTC
NA	TRBJ1-1	TRBV20-1	many	CSARAETVEAFF	TGCAGTGCTAGAGCTGAGACAGTAGAAGCTTTCTTT
NA	TRBJ2-7	TRBV29-1	NA	CSVVVSSYEHYF	TGCAGCGTAGTCGTAAGCTCCTACGAGCATTACTTC
TRBD2	TRBJ2-1	TRBV4-2	many	CASSPTPGLAGVKYDEQFF	TGTGCCAGCAGCCCAACCCCCGGACTAGCGGGAGTAAAGTACGATGAGCAGTTCTTC
NA	TRBJ1-2	TRBV19	NA	CASSMARGYYGHTF	TGTGCCAGTAGTATGGCCAGGGGTTACTATGGCCACACCTTC
TRBD2	TRBJ2-1	TRBV7-9	many	CASSGGREGLYNEQFF	TGTGCCAGCAGTGGAGGGCGGGAGGGCCTTTACAATGAGCAGTTCTTC
TRBD1	TRBJ1-4	TRBV6-2/TRBV6-3	NA	CASSYETGPAFTNEKLFF	TGTGCCAGCAGTTACGAGACAGGGCCAGCTTTTACTAATGAAAAACTGTTTTTT
NA	TRBJ1-5	TRBV24-1	many	CATQLNSNQPQHF	TGTGCCACCCAGCTAAATAGCAATCAGCCCCAGCATTTT
NA	TRBJ2-7	TRBV28	NA	CASHGGVLYEQYF	TGTGCCAGCCATGGCGGGGTGCTCTACGAGCAGTACTTC
TRBD2	TRBJ2-2	TRBV5-1	many	CASSFGAGGPRTGELFF	TGCGCCAGCAGCTTTGGAGCGGGGGGGCCCCGGACCGGGGAGCTGTTTTTT
NA	TRBJ1-2	TRBV5-1	many	CASSLGQFYGYTF	TGCGCCAGCAGCTTGGGGCAGTTCTATGGCTACACCTTC
TRBD2	TRBJ2-5	TRBV7-9	many	CASSTWTSGRRETQYF	TGTGCCAGCAGCACCTGGACTAGCGGGAGAAGAGAGACCCAGTACTTC
TRBD2	TRBJ2-1	TRBV20-1	many	CSAILAGNEQFF	TGCAGTGCCATACTAGCGGGCAATGAGCAGTTCTTC
NA	TRBJ1-3	TRBV27	medium-sized	CASSLGTPRTSGNTIYF	TGTGCCAGCAGTTTGGGGACACCCAGGACGTCTGGAAACACCATATATTTT
NA	TRBJ2-7	TRBV5-1	many	CASSLEGPRVHGQYF	TGCGCCAGCAGCTTGGAGGGGCCCAGGGTACACGGGCAGTACTTC
NA	TRBJ2-7	TRBV10-1	many	CASSERVNSYEQYF	TGCGCCAGCAGTGAAAGGGTCAACTCCTACGAGCAGTACTTC
NA	TRBJ2-7	TRBV25-1	many	CASSPSRSYEQYF	TGTGCCAGCAGCCCTAGCAGGTCCTACGAGCAGTACTTC
NA	TRBJ2-1	TRBV5-1	many	CASSLGSSYNEQFF	TGCGCCAGCAGCTTGGGCTCCTCCTACAATGAGCAGTTCTTC
NA	TRBJ2-2	TRBV28	many	CASTGVGELFF	TGTGCCAGCACCGGAGTTGGGGAGCTGTTTTTT
NA	TRBJ2-1	TRBV4-1	many	CASSQDSGRSYNEQFF	TGCGCCAGCAGCCAGGATAGCGGTCGCTCCTACAATGAGCAGTTCTTC
NA	TRBJ1-6	TRBV20-1	many	CSARDPGVSGGRDSPLHF	TGCAGTGCTAGAGACCCAGGGGTATCGGGGGGCAGGGATTCACCCCTCCACTTT